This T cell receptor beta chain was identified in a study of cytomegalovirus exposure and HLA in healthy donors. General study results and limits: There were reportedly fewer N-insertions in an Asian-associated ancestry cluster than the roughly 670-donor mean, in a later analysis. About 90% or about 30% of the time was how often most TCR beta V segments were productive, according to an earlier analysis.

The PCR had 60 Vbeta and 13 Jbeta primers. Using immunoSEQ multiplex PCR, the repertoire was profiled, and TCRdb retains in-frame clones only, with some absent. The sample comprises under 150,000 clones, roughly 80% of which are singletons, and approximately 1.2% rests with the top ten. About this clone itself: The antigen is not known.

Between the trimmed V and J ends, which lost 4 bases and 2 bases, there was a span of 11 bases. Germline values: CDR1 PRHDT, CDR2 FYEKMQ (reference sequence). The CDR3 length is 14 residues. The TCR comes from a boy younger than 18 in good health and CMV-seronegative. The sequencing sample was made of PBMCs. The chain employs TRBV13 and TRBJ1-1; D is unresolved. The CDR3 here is CASSYRAANTEAFF. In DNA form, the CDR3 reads TGTGCCAGCAGCTATCGCGCGGCTAACACTGAAGCTTTCTTT.